Sequencing of this T cell receptor (beta chain) was carried out in a study of T cell changes during pregnancy in multiple sclerosis. The data were produced by immunoSEQ multiplex PCR, yet TCRdb's version contains in-frame clones alone and is incomplete. The top ten hold 7.7% of the sample, which has around 13,000 clones, 88% seen once. CDR3 length: 14 residues. Germline V gives CDR1 MGHDK, CDR2 SYGVNS. The ends were cut back, 4 bases at V and 6 bases at J, with 12 bases in the middle. The chain joins TRBV25-1 to TRBJ2-2; TRBD1 might be the D (6 bases). This sequence was found in a female donor in good health, enrolled as a control in a pregnancy study. The input for sequencing was CD8+ T cells from peripheral blood mononuclear cells, taken in the second trimester of pregnancy. CDR3 sequence: CASSGRGWSGELFF. For the CDR3, the DNA is TGTGCCAGCAGTGGCAGGGGCTGGTCCGGGGAGCTGTTTTTT.